This T cell receptor (beta chain) was found in a study of Ad26.COV2.S vaccination and SARS-CoV-2 variants. At the level of the study: Administration of Ad26.COV2.S was intramuscular, either once or twice 56 days apart.

Trimming stripped 3 bases from V and 3 bases from J, with 9 bases between. The CDR3 has 13 amino acids. From germline, CDR1 is SGHDT and CDR2 YYEEEE. Using immunoSEQ multiplex PCR, the repertoire was profiled, and TCRdb retains in-frame clones only, with some absent. The sample holds about 390,000 clones, 80% to 90% seen once. Of note for this clone: Its specificity is unknown.

This sample's treatment: around 19 received Ad26.COV2.S at low or high dose, single or two shots; roughly 5 received placebo; per-sample allocation not given. All samples were drawn on day 63, counting from the first vaccine or placebo injection. Broader study findings: People who got the vaccine or the placebo had similar non-spike TCR breadth.

This receptor was obtained from a person between 18 and 60 years old who received the Ad26.COV2.S COVID-19 vaccine or a placebo. The genes are TRBV5-6 and TRBJ1-1; unclear D gene. The source material was peripheral blood, sampled in a trial of Ad26.COV2.S vaccine versus placebo. The CDR3 reads CASSYQAYTEAFF. CDR3 sequence (DNA): TGTGCCAGCAGCTATCAGGCCTACACTGAAGCTTTCTTT.